This T cell receptor beta chain derives from a study of siplizumab effects on memory and regulatory T cells. Findings and caveats of the study: Tracing alloreactive clones into unstimulated subsets worked for only a minor fraction of them. In roughly 75-97% of proliferating CD4+ or CD8+ clones, a naive or memory phenotype could not be assigned. Among sequences traceable to unstimulated CD4+ memory cells, alloreactive ones were significantly reduced by siplizumab.

This clone was seen only once. Its specificity is not known. Generated by immunoSEQ multiplex PCR, the TCRdb table keeps only in-frame clones and is missing some. Of 100,000 or so clones in the sample, more than 85% were seen once. Input material: CD4+ T cells sorted from blood. The sequence was obtained from a human donor in good health.

Written as DNA, the CDR3 is TGCGCCAGCAGCTTGGCCCGTGCGGGGGCTCAAGAGACCCAGTACTTC. Translated, it gives CASSLARAGAQETQYF. The chain couples TRBV5-1 to TRBJ2-5; weak D call: TRBD2 (7 bases). The CDR3 is made up of 16 amino acids. Germline-derived CDR1 and CDR2 are SGHRS and YFSETQ. The ends were cut back, 0 bases at V and 2 bases at J, with 14 bases in the middle. Supplemented by reference TRBV5-1 and TRBJ2-5, the full variable domain reads KAGVTQTPRYLIKTRGQQVTLSCSPISGHRSVSWYQQTPGQGLQFLFEYFSETQRNKGNFPGRFSGRQFSNSRSEMNVSTLELGDSALYLCASSLARAGAQETQYFGPGTRLLVL.